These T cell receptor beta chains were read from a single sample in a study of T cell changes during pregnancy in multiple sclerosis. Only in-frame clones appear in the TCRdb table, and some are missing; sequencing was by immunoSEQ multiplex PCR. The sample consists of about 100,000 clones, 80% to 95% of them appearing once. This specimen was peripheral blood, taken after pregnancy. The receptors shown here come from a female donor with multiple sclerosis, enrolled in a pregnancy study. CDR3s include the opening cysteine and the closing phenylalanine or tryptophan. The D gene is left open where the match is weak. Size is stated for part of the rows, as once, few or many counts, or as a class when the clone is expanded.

DNA: TGTGCTAGTGGTTTCGGGGTCTACGAGCAGTACTTC; CDR3: CASGFGVYEQYF; D: .; V: TRBV12-5; J: TRBJ2-7; size: .
DNA: TGTGCCTGGAGTAGTGGGCAGGATAGCGAGCAGTACTTC; CDR3: CAWSSGQDSEQYF; D: .; V: TRBV30; J: TRBJ2-7; size: .
DNA: TGTGCCAGCAGCTTATCGGCGTCAGCGGCACAAGAGACCCAGTACTTC; CDR3: CASSLSASAAQETQYF; D: .; V: TRBV7-8; J: TRBJ2-5; size: .
DNA: TGTGCCAGCAGTCCGGCGGCGGGGGGTGAGCAGTTCTTC; CDR3: CASSPAAGGEQFF; D: TRBD2; V: TRBV27; J: TRBJ2-1; size: .
DNA: TGTGCCAGCAGCTTCCAGGCCATGAACACTGAAGCTTTCTTT; CDR3: CASSFQAMNTEAFF; D: .; V: TRBV7-9; J: TRBJ1-1; size: .
DNA: TGTGCCAGCAGGTTAGCGGGAGGGCCGGTCCACGAGCAGTACTTC; CDR3: CASRLAGGPVHEQYF; D: TRBD2; V: TRBV28; J: TRBJ2-7; size: .
DNA: TGTGCCAGCAGCTTGGGCGACAGGACTAACTATGGCTACACCTTC; CDR3: CASSLGDRTNYGYTF; D: .; V: TRBV5-6; J: TRBJ1-2; size: few
DNA: TGTGCCAGCAGTGGGGAAGGGGGTGGCTACACCTTC; CDR3: CASSGEGGGYTF; D: .; V: TRBV2; J: TRBJ1-2; size: few
DNA: TGTGCCAGCAGCCAAGCGGGAATCAACGAGCAGTACTTC; CDR3: CASSQAGINEQYF; D: TRBD2; V: TRBV5-4; J: TRBJ2-7; size: .
DNA: TGTGCCAGCAGTCCTACCGGGACTAGCGGCACCTACGAGCAGTACTTC; CDR3: CASSPTGTSGTYEQYF; D: TRBD2; V: TRBV27; J: TRBJ2-7; size: once
DNA: TGTGCCACCAGCAGAGATAGGGGGGGCGGTGAAAAACTGTTTTTT; CDR3: CATSRDRGGGEKLFF; D: .; V: TRBV15; J: TRBJ1-4; size: once
DNA: TGTGCCAGCAGCTTAAAGACAGTTAACACTGAAGCTTTCTTT; CDR3: CASSLKTVNTEAFF; D: .; V: TRBV7-9; J: TRBJ1-1; size: .
DNA: TGTGCCAGCAGCACCCACAAGCTCGGGCAAGAGACCCAGTACTTC; CDR3: CASSTHKLGQETQYF; D: .; V: TRBV9; J: TRBJ2-5; size: once
DNA: TGTGCCAGCAGCTTACGGTCCCTTGATGAGCAGTTCTTC; CDR3: CASSLRSLDEQFF; D: .; V: TRBV11-1; J: TRBJ2-1; size: .
DNA: TGTGCCAGCAGCCCGGGGGGGACACCTAACTATGGCTACACCTTC; CDR3: CASSPGGTPNYGYTF; D: .; V: TRBV2; J: TRBJ1-2; size: few
DNA: TGTGCCACCAGCCGCGGGGAGACTGAAGCTTTCTTT; CDR3: CATSRGETEAFF; D: .; V: TRBV15; J: TRBJ1-1; size: .
DNA: TGTGCCAGCAGTTACTCGATGACTAGCGGTTCCTACGAGCAGTACTTC; CDR3: CASSYSMTSGSYEQYF; D: TRBD2; V: TRBV6-5; J: TRBJ2-7; size: .
DNA: TGCGCCAGCAGCTTGGCCCAGGTCCTCCCGAATGAGCAGTTCTTC; CDR3: CASSLAQVLPNEQFF; D: .; V: TRBV5-1; J: TRBJ2-1; size: .
DNA: TGCGCCAGCAGCCAAGGACAGGAGCAGACTGAAGCTTTCTTT; CDR3: CASSQGQEQTEAFF; D: TRBD1; V: TRBV5-1; J: TRBJ1-1; size: few
DNA: TGTGCCGGCAGTGAATTTGGAGGGGGAGGGTATTCACCCCTCCACTTT; CDR3: CAGSEFGGGGYSPLHF; D: .; V: TRBV25-1; J: TRBJ1-6; size: .
DNA: TGTGCCAGCAGTGGGGGGGACAGGGCCAACTATGGCTACACCTTC; CDR3: CASSGGDRANYGYTF; D: TRBD1; V: TRBV2; J: TRBJ1-2; size: few
DNA: TGTGCCACCCGGGGACATCTTAGCAATCAGCCCCAGCATTTT; CDR3: CATRGHLSNQPQHF; D: .; V: TRBV19; J: TRBJ1-5; size: .
DNA: TGTGCCACCAGCAGAGATTATTCGGGACAGGGTTCTGATTCACCCCTCCACTTT; CDR3: CATSRDYSGQGSDSPLHF; D: TRBD1; V: TRBV15; J: TRBJ1-6; size: .
DNA: TGCGCCAGCAGCTTTACTACAGGGAACACCGGGGAGCTGTTTTTT; CDR3: CASSFTTGNTGELFF; D: .; V: TRBV5-1; J: TRBJ2-2; size: .
DNA: TGTGCCAGCAGCCCAATCACCGGAGGGGCGCGTGAGCAGTACTTC; CDR3: CASSPITGGAREQYF; D: .; V: TRBV5-5; J: TRBJ2-7; size: .
DNA: TGCAGCGTTGGAGGGGGCAGGGGGGCGAACTCCTACAATGAGCAGTTCTTC; CDR3: CSVGGGRGANSYNEQFF; D: .; V: TRBV29-1; J: TRBJ2-1; size: .
DNA: TGTGCCAGCAGTGAGGTACAGGGAGGGACCGGGGAGCTGTTTTTT; CDR3: CASSEVQGGTGELFF; D: .; V: TRBV6-1; J: TRBJ2-2; size: .
DNA: TGTGCCAGTAGTATTACAGGGAATAGCTACGAGCAGTACTTC; CDR3: CASSITGNSYEQYF; D: .; V: TRBV19; J: TRBJ2-7; size: .
DNA: TGTGCCAGCAGCCAAGGAGGGTTCAATGAGCAGTTCTTC; CDR3: CASSQGGFNEQFF; D: .; V: TRBV4-2; J: TRBJ2-1; size: .
DNA: TGTGCCAGCAGTATTGAGACAGGGCACGAGACCCAGTACTTC; CDR3: CASSIETGHETQYF; D: TRBD1; V: TRBV6-1; J: TRBJ2-5; size: .
DNA: TGCGCCAGCAGCTCTTCACAGGGGAACACTGAAGCTTTCTTT; CDR3: CASSSSQGNTEAFF; D: .; V: TRBV5-1; J: TRBJ1-1; size: few
DNA: TGTGCCAGCAGCTTAGGGACTAGCGGGAGGCGATTGGCCGGGGAGCTGTTTTTT; CDR3: CASSLGTSGRRLAGELFF; D: TRBD2; V: TRBV7-9; J: TRBJ2-2; size: .
DNA: TGTGCCAGCATCGGTGGTGGACAGGGTGCAGATACGCAGTATTTT; CDR3: CASIGGGQGADTQYF; D: TRBD1; V: TRBV6-1; J: TRBJ2-3; size: .
DNA: TGTGCCAGCAGCTCCGTAGCGGGAGAGACCCAGTACTTC; CDR3: CASSSVAGETQYF; D: TRBD2; V: TRBV7-3; J: TRBJ2-5; size: once
DNA: TGTGCCAGCAGTTGGGACAAGCAAGAGACCCAGTACTTC; CDR3: CASSWDKQETQYF; D: .; V: TRBV27; J: TRBJ2-5; size: .
DNA: TGTGCCAGCAGTGCCGGTTCGTCAGGACTAGCCTTAGTCAAAAACATTCAGTACTTC; CDR3: CASSAGSSGLALVKNIQYF; D: TRBD2; V: TRBV6-1; J: TRBJ2-4; size: .
DNA: TGTGCCAGCAGCATAAAACGGGACAGGGCAGAAGAGACCCAGTACTTC; CDR3: CASSIKRDRAEETQYF; D: TRBD1; V: TRBV7-3; J: TRBJ2-5; size: .
DNA: TGTGCCAGCAGTGCCACAGGGCCCAATGAGCAGTTCTTC; CDR3: CASSATGPNEQFF; D: .; V: TRBV27; J: TRBJ2-1; size: .
DNA: TGTGCCTGGAGTACGGGCTCTGGGGCCAACGTCCTGACTTTC; CDR3: CAWSTGSGANVLTF; D: .; V: TRBV30; J: TRBJ2-6; size: .
DNA: TGTGCCAGGACCAGGGCAGGGAAACGGTACCAAGAGACCCAGTACTTC; CDR3: CARTRAGKRYQETQYF; D: .; V: TRBV14; J: TRBJ2-5; size: .
DNA: TGTGCCAGCAGTTCATCCCCTACTAAGCGGGAGCTGTTTTTT; CDR3: CASSSSPTKRELFF; D: .; V: TRBV28; J: TRBJ2-2; size: .
DNA: TGTGCCAGCAGCTTGGACAGGGGGTGGGGCTACACCTTC; CDR3: CASSLDRGWGYTF; D: TRBD1; V: TRBV5-4; J: TRBJ1-2; size: once
DNA: TGCGCCAGCAGCCAAAATACGGACAGCGAGCAGTACTTC; CDR3: CASSQNTDSEQYF; D: .; V: TRBV5-1; J: TRBJ2-7; size: .
DNA: TGTGCCAGCAGCTTAGGGGCAGACAGGGGAGCTTTCTTT; CDR3: CASSLGADRGAFF; D: TRBD1; V: TRBV7-9; J: TRBJ1-1; size: .
DNA: TGTGCCAGCAGTGATGTACAGGCTCCTGGCTACACCTTC; CDR3: CASSDVQAPGYTF; D: .; V: TRBV2; J: TRBJ1-2; size: .
DNA: TGTGCCAGCAGTTTATCCCGACTAGGTTACGGGAGGGTCCACGAGCAGTACTTC; CDR3: CASSLSRLGYGRVHEQYF; D: TRBD2; V: TRBV27; J: TRBJ2-7; size: .
DNA: TGTGCCAGCAGTTATGGGACAGGTAGACCCAACGAAGCTTTCTTT; CDR3: CASSYGTGRPNEAFF; D: TRBD1; V: TRBV6-5; J: TRBJ1-1; size: .
DNA: TGTGCCAGCAGAGACAGGGGATTCTACGAGCAGTACTTC; CDR3: CASRDRGFYEQYF; D: TRBD1; V: TRBV27; J: TRBJ2-7; size: .
DNA: TGCGCCAGCAGACGCGAGGGGACTTCTTTCTCTGGAAACACCATATATTTT; CDR3: CASRREGTSFSGNTIYF; D: .; V: TRBV5-1; J: TRBJ1-3; size: .
DNA: TGTGCCTGGAGAAACCCGTTTCGGGAAGGATACAATGAGCAGTTCTTC; CDR3: CAWRNPFREGYNEQFF; D: .; V: TRBV30; J: TRBJ2-1; size: .
DNA: TGTGCCAGCAGCCAGGGACAGGGGAACGATCAGCCCCAGCATTTT; CDR3: CASSQGQGNDQPQHF; D: TRBD1; V: TRBV5-4; J: TRBJ1-5; size: .
DNA: TGTGCCAGTAGTATCCCGGGGGAGGAGAGAGCAGATACGCAGTATTTT; CDR3: CASSIPGEERADTQYF; D: .; V: TRBV19; J: TRBJ2-3; size: once
DNA: TGTGCCAGCAGCGTAGGGGTGGGAAACACTGAAGCTTTCTTT; CDR3: CASSVGVGNTEAFF; D: .; V: TRBV5-6; J: TRBJ1-1; size: .
DNA: TGTGCCAGCAGTCCCGGCGCAGGGTTAACCACTGAAGCTTTCTTT; CDR3: CASSPGAGLTTEAFF; D: .; V: TRBV27; J: TRBJ1-1; size: .
DNA: TGTGCCAGCAGTTTTCAATCTGAAGCTTTCTTT; CDR3: CASSFQSEAFF; D: .; V: TRBV6-5; J: TRBJ1-1; size: .
DNA: TGTGCCAGCAGTGTCGCGGTCACCGGGGAGCTGTTTTTT; CDR3: CASSVAVTGELFF; D: .; V: TRBV27; J: TRBJ2-2; size: .
DNA: TGTGCCATCAGGACGGACATTCCGGGCAATGAGCAGTTCTTC; CDR3: CAIRTDIPGNEQFF; D: .; V: TRBV10-3; J: TRBJ2-1; size: .